The rows below give T cell receptor beta chains drawn from one sample of a study of T cell responses to AZD1222 COVID-19 vaccine. Clones were read by immunoSEQ multiplex PCR, and TCRdb kept only the in-frame ones, dropping some. This sample has about 140,000 clones, with just under 95% found just once. Specimen: peripheral blood, collected after recovery from COVID-19. Every receptor here comes from an adult who had recovered from COVID-19. CDR3s include the opening cysteine and the closing phenylalanine or tryptophan. The D gene is left open where the match is weak. Not all rows give a size; the values are once, few, many and, for expanded clones, a class.

d_call	v_call	clone_size	j_call	cdr3_aa	cdr3_nt
.	TRBV5-1	.	TRBJ1-5	CASKLGAGGNQPQHF	TGCGCCAGCAAATTGGGGGCGGGGGGCAATCAGCCCCAGCATTTT
TRBD2	TRBV4-1	.	TRBJ2-7	CASSQLAGGGEQYF	TGCGCCAGCAGCCAATTAGCGGGAGGGGGTGAGCAGTACTTC
.	TRBV11-2	.	TRBJ2-2	CASRFNTGELFF	TGTGCCAGCAGATTTAACACCGGGGAGCTGTTTTTT
TRBD1	TRBV14	.	TRBJ2-7	CASSKGGASPEQYF	TGTGCCAGCAGTAAAGGGGGCGCATCGCCCGAGCAGTACTTC
.	TRBV27	.	TRBJ2-2	CASTRVPGLTGELFF	TGTGCCAGCACACGAGTCCCAGGGTTGACCGGGGAGCTGTTTTTT
TRBD1	TRBV6-5	once	TRBJ2-5	CASRHYRGRIETQYF	TGTGCCAGCAGACACTACAGGGGGCGAATAGAGACCCAGTACTTC
.	TRBV5-4	.	TRBJ1-4	CATHTQSTNEKLFF	TGTGCCACCCATACACAGTCAACTAATGAAAAACTGTTTTTT
.	TRBV7-6	medium-sized	TRBJ1-2	CASSLEGRGGYTF	TGTGCCAGCAGCTTAGAAGGCAGGGGTGGCTACACCTTC
TRBD2	TRBV4-1	.	TRBJ2-3	CASSRAETLAGGTDTQYF	TGCGCCAGCAGCCGCGCAGAAACACTAGCGGGAGGGACAGATACGCAGTATTTT
.	TRBV29-1	.	TRBJ1-2	CSVLRSYGYTF	TGCAGCGTGTTACGATCCTATGGCTACACCTTC
TRBD2	TRBV5-1	.	TRBJ2-2	CASSRGLGGNGELFF	TGCGCCAGCAGCCGGGGACTAGGTGGGAACGGGGAGCTGTTTTTT
.	TRBV4-2	.	TRBJ2-2	CASGRERNTGELFF	TGTGCCAGCGGTAGGGAGAGGAACACCGGGGAGCTGTTTTTT
TRBD2	TRBV5-3	once	TRBJ2-2	CARSLVSPGLAAEGNTGELFF	TGTGCCAGAAGCTTGGTTTCGCCGGGACTAGCTGCTGAGGGGAACACCGGGGAGCTGTTTTTT
.	TRBV28	.	TRBJ1-1	CASSTPDWNTEAFF	TGTGCCAGCAGTACCCCGGACTGGAACACTGAAGCTTTCTTT
TRBD1	TRBV27	.	TRBJ1-2	CASGQGGGVGGYTF	TGTGCCAGCGGACAGGGAGGGGGTGTCGGCGGCTACACCTTC
TRBD2	TRBV3-1/TRBV3-2	.	TRBJ2-7	CASSQEASGFSYEQYF	TGTGCCAGCAGCCAAGAGGCTAGCGGTTTTTCCTACGAGCAGTACTTC
.	TRBV5-1	.	TRBJ2-2	CASRIWVDGTGELFF	TGCGCCAGCAGGATCTGGGTTGATGGCACCGGGGAGCTGTTTTTT
.	TRBV5-1	.	TRBJ2-1	CASSSLNEQFF	TGCGCCAGCAGCTCCCTAAATGAGCAGTTCTTC
.	TRBV12-3/TRBV12-4	.	TRBJ1-2	CASSLAGNGYTF	TGTGCCAGCAGTTTAGCGGGGAATGGCTACACCTTC
.	TRBV4-2	.	TRBJ2-5	CASSRGLVQETQYF	TGTGCCAGCAGCCGCGGACTTGTTCAAGAGACCCAGTACTTC
.	TRBV4-2	.	TRBJ1-2	CASSQDLRAGYTF	TGTGCCAGCAGCCAGGACCTCAGGGCCGGCTACACCTTC
.	TRBV23-1	.	TRBJ2-3	CASSQHRQGATSGLGRTDTQYF	TGCGCCAGCAGTCAACATCGACAGGGGGCGACTAGCGGTTTGGGGAGGACAGATACGCAGTATTTT
TRBD2	TRBV7-2	.	TRBJ2-7	CASSPPAGGRHEQYF	TGTGCCAGCAGCCCCCCCGCGGGAGGGCGTCACGAGCAGTACTTC
.	TRBV2	.	TRBJ2-5	CASMETEKETQYF	TGTGCCAGCATGGAGACAGAAAAAGAGACCCAGTACTTC
TRBD1	TRBV10-3	.	TRBJ2-7	CATGTGTHYEQYF	TGTGCCACCGGGACAGGCACTCACTACGAGCAGTACTTC
.	TRBV7-9	.	TRBJ1-2	CASSLVPGLRYGYTF	TGTGCCAGCAGCTTAGTACCAGGACTACGCTATGGCTACACCTTC